The rows below give T cell receptor beta chains drawn from one sample of a study of blood T cell repertoires in COVID-19. Libraries were prepared by immunoSEQ multiplex PCR; TCRdb keeps only in-frame clonotypes and omits some of them. The sample includes approximately 270,000 clones, roughly 85% seen only once; the top ten take roughly 4%. Sequencing used PBMCs or T cells enriched from blood (not recorded which). These receptors were collected from a woman in her 30s who had recovered from COVID-19. CDR3s leave out the opening cysteine and the closing phenylalanine or tryptophan.

j_call v_call cdr3_aa
TRBJ2-3 TRBV7-3 ASSFGTSGSSLLTDTQY
TRBJ2-1 TRBV19 ASSVLYSGEQF
TRBJ1-1 TRBV19 ASRGQANTEAF
TRBJ2-6 TRBV5-6 ASSLLKKSLSSGANVLT
TRBJ1-2 TRBV12-3/TRBV12-4 ASSRLGQGSRT
TRBJ1-2 TRBV30 AWAGLWYGYT
TRBJ1-3 TRBV18 ASSPGSSGNTIY
TRBJ1-1 TRBV19 ASIPRDRGKNSRAF
TRBJ1-1 TRBV7-9 ASSPIWDKNTEAF
TRBJ1-4 TRBV6-5 ASTRGRGNEKLF
TRBJ2-5 TRBV7-9 ASSFWDRGRETQY
TRBJ2-5 TRBV21-1 ASSKVAGLETQY
TRBJ2-5 TRBV7-8 ASSLEWSGGQETQY
TRBJ1-5 TRBV28 ASRLYRVSGQPQH
TRBJ2-7 TRBV11-2 ASSLGLAGGLRDEQY
TRBJ1-5 TRBV28 ASSLMLVQGDQPQH
TRBJ1-2 TRBV7-8 ASSPRQGNNYGYT
TRBJ1-2 TRBV5-1 ASSLGRDRGYGYT
TRBJ2-1 TRBV12-3/TRBV12-4 ASSLTGVHEQF
TRBJ2-2 TRBV3-1/TRBV3-2 ASWGGWNTGELF
TRBJ2-7 TRBV29-1 SVEDPPVTGNEQY
TRBJ2-2 TRBV30 AWSVRDRDTGELF
TRBJ2-3 TRBV18 ASSPRQGGDTQY
TRBJ1-4 TRBV5-4 ASSSTGVATNEKLF
TRBJ1-6 TRBV6-5 ASSYSRVSYNSPLH
TRBJ2-2 TRBV27 ATRGGTGELF
TRBJ2-1 TRBV5-1 ASSLGESYNEQF
TRBJ1-5 TRBV24-1 ATSDSNQPQH
TRBJ1-5 TRBV10-2 ASTPGRAAKSDQPQH
TRBJ1-2 TRBV7-9 ASSYDSLDYT
TRBJ1-1 TRBV19 ASSLKRTGGSEAF
TRBJ1-6 TRBV18 ASSPQTGSNSPLH
TRBJ1-6 TRBV2 ASNQGRGNSPLH
TRBJ1-1 TRBV6-5 ASSGQGNTEAF
TRBJ2-7 TRBV7-3 ASSQGGGPSYEQY
TRBJ2-5 TRBV11-2 ASSLARGQETQY
TRBJ1-4 TRBV28 ASSFGGGTNEKLF
TRBJ1-2 TRBV5-4 ASSSRAGTSHGYT
TRBJ2-1 TRBV4-1 ASSQDPSGTLF
TRBJ1-6 TRBV5-1 ASSEGATNSPLH
TRBJ2-3 TRBV7-8 ASSQQGNTQY
TRBJ1-1 TRBV3-1/TRBV3-2 ASSFRMGQTQNTEAF
TRBJ2-4 TRBV10-2 ASSFAGVAKNIQY
TRBJ2-2 TRBV3-1/TRBV3-2 ASSQATYGGRFRNTGELF
TRBJ1-4 TRBV6-5 ASSYQALPNEKLF
TRBJ2-7 TRBV25-1 ASSERDRGGHEQY
TRBJ2-6 TRBV6-4 ASSSDGGSGANVLT
TRBJ2-2 TRBV19 ASRTIAGVPGELF
TRBJ2-5 TRBV28 ASKGTGEVETQY
TRBJ1-1 TRBV11-2 ASSFQGWTEAF
TRBJ1-3 TRBV7-8 ASSPGLNSGNTIY
TRBJ1-5 TRBV28 ASSLGGPQH
TRBJ2-7 TRBV19 ASSLRLAGRSYEQY
TRBJ2-7 TRBV18 ASSPAGYEQY